This entry is about one T cell receptor beta chain. The antigen is unknown. The data originate from a study of response to subunit inactivated influenza vaccine. The CDR3 is made up of 18 amino acids. The V and J ends lost 6 bases and 11 bases respectively, with 33 bases between them. Whole-study results and caveats: Each seasonal influenza vaccination, the authors suggested, recruits few new T cells.

TCRdb analysed the RT-PCR reads with MiXCR anew, one entry per CDR3 protein. The sample lists 500,000 or so distinct CDR3 sequences; approximately 15% were seen once. Material: CD4+ T cells sorted from PBMCs, obtained less than 30 months after vaccination. The chain carries TRBV12-3 or TRBV12-4 and TRBJ2-3; a possible D gene is TRBD2 (6 bases). The receptor was derived from a man aged 50 to 69 who received an inactivated influenza vaccine. The CDR3 bases are TGTGCCAGCAGCAAACCCCCTGATTCCGCGGGACCACCCGAGGAGCAGTATTTT. This encodes CASSKPPDSAGPPEEQYF.